These 5 T cell receptor beta chains were sequenced from one sample in a study of human T cells and chemical hapten exposure. TCRdb reanalysed the RACE reads using MiXCR and keeps one entry per CDR3 protein. The repertoire holds 100,000 to 150,000 distinct CDR3 sequences, with 13% as singletons. Time point of the sample: pre-sensitization, week 0. Regarding treatment: therapeutic diphenylcyclopropenone sensitization with weekly scalp DPC. Material: whole blood, obtained in connection with sensitization to the hapten diphenylcyclopropenone (DPC). These receptors were obtained from a woman aged 18-29 years with alopecia areata. Some clones in this sample may be carry-over from other donors' samples.

In DNA, the CDR3 is TGCAGTGCTAGAGCGGGACAGGGAATCTTCGAGCAGTACTTC. Protein: CSARAGQGIFEQYF. The V gene is TRBV20-1, the J gene TRBJ2-7; 9 nucleotides line up with TRBD1. Looked up from germline, CDR1 is DFQATT and CDR2 is SNEGSKA (reference sequence). The CDR3 covers 14 residues. V was pared by 1 base and J by 6 bases, with 7 bases of the junction left unmatched.

This clonotype has ten or more counts. The rearrangement uses TRBV7-9 and TRBJ1-4; D remains ambiguous. V gave up 2 bases and J gave up 8 bases, with 6 bases separating them. Germline values: CDR1 SEHNR, CDR2 FQNEAQ (reference sequence). This CDR3 is 12 amino acids long. The CDR3 DNA sequence: TGTGCCAGCAGCTTACGGGCAGAAAAACTGTTTTTT. Translated, it gives CASSLRAEKLFF.

This clonotype was detected only once. The CDR3 nucleotides read TGCAGTGCCTCTACCAGGAGAATCACAGATACGCAGTATTTT. Encoded protein: CSASTRRITDTQYF. V and J are TRBV20-1 and TRBJ2-3; D ambiguous. Deletions cut 6 bases from V and 2 bases from J, with 15 bases between. The CDR3 has 14 amino acids. Germline lookup yields CDR1 DFQATT and CDR2 SNEGSKA (reference sequence).

In this sample, this clonotype turned up once. The chain links TRBV29-1 to TRBJ2-7; D unclear. The CDR3 is 11 residues long. Trimming removed 6 bases at V and 0 bases at J, with 6 bases between. The germline CDR1 and CDR2 sequences are SQVTM and ANQGSEA. CDR3 sequence reads: CSVASSYEQYF. The CDR3 region has the DNA TGCAGCGTAGCAAGCTCCTACGAGCAGTACTTC.

This clonotype was counted only a few times. The chain recombines TRBV12-3 or TRBV12-4 with TRBJ2-5, with D uncertain. The V gene lost 3 bases and the J gene lost 3 bases, with 8 bases spanning the gap. The CDR3 extends over 13 amino acids. CDR3 bases: TGTGCCAGCAGTTTCCGGGTTGAAGAGACCCAGTACTTC. Amino acid sequence: CASSFRVEETQYF.